This TCR beta chain was captured in a study of monozygotic twins with inflammatory bowel disease. Findings of the study overall: Backing was not found for a single strong signal or clonotype associated with IBD.

Comment on this clonotype: The antigen remains unidentified.

Each CDR3 protein gets one entry in TCRdb, which reprocessed the 5' RACE reads and gives no DNA. The sample data list approximately 160,000 distinct CDR3 sequences. Germline assignment: CDR1 SQVTM and CDR2 ANQGSEA. This CDR3 has 14 residues. Sequencing was performed on blood. The receptor was isolated from a human donor with ulcerative colitis or Crohn's disease, or a healthy co-twin of an affected twin (not recorded which). This rearrangement joins TRBV29-1 to TRBJ1-1; TCRdb returns TRBD1, unconfirmable since there is no DNA. The CDR3 sequence is CSVGGDSMNTEAFF.